This T cell receptor (beta chain) was documented in a study of T cells after yellow fever vaccination. The CDR3 has 15 amino acids. The V gene end was trimmed by 4 bases and the J gene end by 6 bases; junction bases not matched to a gene: 11. Germline V gene sequence: CDR1 KGHDR, CDR2 SFDVKD. Study-wide results and caveats: Subsequent to the booster, the majority of primary-vaccination clones reappeared (96% CD4, around 85% CD8).

MiXCR, applied by TCRdb to the 5' RACE reads, yields one record per CDR3 protein. The top ten clones hold around 16% of a sample with 400,000 to 650,000 distinct CDR3 sequences, just over 20% of them seen once. Concerning this clonotype: Antigen: not known.

This chain connects TRBV24-1 to TRBJ2-7; TRBD2 aligns across 7 bases. This specimen consisted of PBMCs, obtained less than 25 days after the first yellow fever vaccination. The TCR originated in a young man who received the YFV17D yellow fever vaccine. The CDR3 reads CATSDSREVGGEQYF. DNA of the CDR3: TGTGCCACCAGTGACTCCCGGGAGGTCGGGGGCGAGCAGTACTTC.